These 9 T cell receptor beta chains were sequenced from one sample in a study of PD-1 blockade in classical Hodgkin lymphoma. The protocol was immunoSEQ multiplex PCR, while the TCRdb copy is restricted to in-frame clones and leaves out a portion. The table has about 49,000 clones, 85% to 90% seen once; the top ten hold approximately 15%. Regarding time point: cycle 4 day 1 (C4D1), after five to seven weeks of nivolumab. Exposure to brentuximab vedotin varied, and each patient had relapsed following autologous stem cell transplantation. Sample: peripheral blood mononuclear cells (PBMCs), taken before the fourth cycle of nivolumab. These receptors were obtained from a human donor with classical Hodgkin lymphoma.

Written as DNA, the CDR3 is TGTGCCATCGCGAATCGGGTAGATAGCTACGAGCAGTACTTC. Residues: CAIANRVDSYEQYF. V and J are TRBV10-3 and TRBJ2-7; D not resolved. The length of the CDR3 is 14 residues. Per the germline V gene, CDR1 is ENHRY and CDR2 is SYGVKD. V was trimmed by 8 bases and J by 3 bases, leaving 17 bases between them.

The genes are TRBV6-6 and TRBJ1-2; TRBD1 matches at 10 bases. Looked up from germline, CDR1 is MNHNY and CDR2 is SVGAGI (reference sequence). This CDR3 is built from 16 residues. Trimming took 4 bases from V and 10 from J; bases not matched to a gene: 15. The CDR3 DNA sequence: TGTGCCAGCAGTTTTTCCCCCGGGACAGGGGATGCGGCCTACACCTTC. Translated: CASSFSPGTGDAAYTF.

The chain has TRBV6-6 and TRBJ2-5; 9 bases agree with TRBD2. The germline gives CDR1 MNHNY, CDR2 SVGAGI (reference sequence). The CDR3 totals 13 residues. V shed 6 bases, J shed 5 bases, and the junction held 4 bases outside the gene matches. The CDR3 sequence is CASRTSGRETQYF. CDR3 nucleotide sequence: TGTGCCAGCAGGACAAGCGGGAGGGAGACCCAGTACTTC.

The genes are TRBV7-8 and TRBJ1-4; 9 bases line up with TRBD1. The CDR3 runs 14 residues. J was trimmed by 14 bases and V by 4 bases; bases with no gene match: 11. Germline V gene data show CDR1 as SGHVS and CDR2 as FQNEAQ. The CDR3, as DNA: TGTGCCAGCAGCTCCGGGGGACAGGGTTTGGGCCTGTTTTTT. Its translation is CASSSGGQGLGLFF.

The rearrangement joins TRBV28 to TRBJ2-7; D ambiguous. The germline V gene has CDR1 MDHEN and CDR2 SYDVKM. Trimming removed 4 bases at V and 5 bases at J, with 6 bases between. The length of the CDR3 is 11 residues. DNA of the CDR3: TGTGCCAGCAGTTGGCCAGACGAGCAGTACTTC. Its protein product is CASSWPDEQYF. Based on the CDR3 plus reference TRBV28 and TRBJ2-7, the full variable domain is DVKVTQSSRYLVKRTGEKVFLECVQDMDHENMFWYRQDPGLGLRLIYFSYDVKMKEKGDIPEGYSVSREKKERFSLILESASTNQTSMYLCASSWPDEQYFGPGTRLTVT.

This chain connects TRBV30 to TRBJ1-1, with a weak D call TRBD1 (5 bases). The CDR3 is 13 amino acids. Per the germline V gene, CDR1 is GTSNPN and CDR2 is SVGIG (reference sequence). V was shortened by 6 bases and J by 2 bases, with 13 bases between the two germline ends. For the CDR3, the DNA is TGTGCCTGTGCGTCAGGGCCAAACACTGAAGCTTTCTTT. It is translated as CACASGPNTEAFF.

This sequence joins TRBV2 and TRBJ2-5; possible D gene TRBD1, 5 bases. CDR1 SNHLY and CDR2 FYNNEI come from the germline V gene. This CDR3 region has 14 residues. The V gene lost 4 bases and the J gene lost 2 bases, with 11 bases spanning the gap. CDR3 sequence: CASSARQTQETQYF. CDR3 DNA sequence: TGTGCCAGCAGTGCTCGACAGACTCAAGAGACCCAGTACTTC.

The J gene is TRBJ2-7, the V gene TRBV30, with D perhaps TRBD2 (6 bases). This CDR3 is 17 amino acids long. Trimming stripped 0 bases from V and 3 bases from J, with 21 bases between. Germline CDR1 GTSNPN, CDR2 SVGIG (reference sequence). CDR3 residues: CAWSVLLESGRDYEQYF. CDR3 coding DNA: TGTGCCTGGAGTGTTCTATTGGAAAGCGGGCGAGACTACGAGCAGTACTTC.

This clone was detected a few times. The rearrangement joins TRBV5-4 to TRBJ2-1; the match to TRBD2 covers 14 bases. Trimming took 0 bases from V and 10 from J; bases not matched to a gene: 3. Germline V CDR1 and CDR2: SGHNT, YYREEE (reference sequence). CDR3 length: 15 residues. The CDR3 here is CASSLAGLAGEEQFF. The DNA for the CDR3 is TGTGCCAGCAGCTTGGCGGGACTAGCGGGAGAGGAGCAGTTCTTC.